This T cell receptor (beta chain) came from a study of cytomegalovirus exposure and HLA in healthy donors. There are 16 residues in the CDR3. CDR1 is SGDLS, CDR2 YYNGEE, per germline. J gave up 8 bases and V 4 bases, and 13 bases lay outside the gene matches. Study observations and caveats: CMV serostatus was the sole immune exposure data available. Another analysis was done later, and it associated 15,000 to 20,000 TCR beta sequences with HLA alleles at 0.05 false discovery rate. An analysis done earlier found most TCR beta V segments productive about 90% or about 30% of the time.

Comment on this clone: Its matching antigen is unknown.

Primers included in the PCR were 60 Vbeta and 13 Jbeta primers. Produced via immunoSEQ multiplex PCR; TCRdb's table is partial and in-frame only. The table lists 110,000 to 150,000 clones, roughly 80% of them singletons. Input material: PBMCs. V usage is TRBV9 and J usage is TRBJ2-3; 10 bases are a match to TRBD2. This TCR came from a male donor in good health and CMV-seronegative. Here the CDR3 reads CASSPQIAGGQGTQYF. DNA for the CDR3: TGTGCCAGCAGCCCCCAAATAGCGGGAGGCCAGGGTACGCAGTATTTT.